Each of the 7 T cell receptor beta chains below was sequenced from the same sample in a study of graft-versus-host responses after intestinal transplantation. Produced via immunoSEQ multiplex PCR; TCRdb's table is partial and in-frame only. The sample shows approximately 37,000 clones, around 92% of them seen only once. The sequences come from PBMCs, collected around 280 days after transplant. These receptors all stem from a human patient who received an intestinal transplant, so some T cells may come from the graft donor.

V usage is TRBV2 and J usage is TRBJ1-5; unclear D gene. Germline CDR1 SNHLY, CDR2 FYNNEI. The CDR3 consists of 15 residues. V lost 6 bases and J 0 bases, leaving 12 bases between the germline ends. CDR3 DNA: TGTGCCAGCAGGGGCCGGGAAAATAGCAATCAGCCCCAGCATTTT. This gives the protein CASRGRENSNQPQHF.

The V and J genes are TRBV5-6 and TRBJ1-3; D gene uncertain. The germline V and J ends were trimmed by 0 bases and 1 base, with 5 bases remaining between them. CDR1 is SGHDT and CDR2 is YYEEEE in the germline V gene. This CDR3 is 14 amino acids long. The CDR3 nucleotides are TGTGCCAGCAGCTTGGGGGATTCTGGAAACACCATATATTTT. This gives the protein CASSLGDSGNTIYF.

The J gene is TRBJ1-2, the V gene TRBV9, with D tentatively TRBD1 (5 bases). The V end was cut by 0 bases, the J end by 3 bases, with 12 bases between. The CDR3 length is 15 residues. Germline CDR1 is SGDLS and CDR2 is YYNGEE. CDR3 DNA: TGTGCCAGCAGCGTAGAGGCAGGGACCCACTATGGCTACACCTTC. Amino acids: CASSVEAGTHYGYTF. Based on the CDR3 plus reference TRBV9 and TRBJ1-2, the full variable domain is DSGVTQTPKHLITATGQRVTLRCSPRSGDLSVYWYQQSLDQGLQFLIQYYNGEERAKGNILERFSAQQFPDLHSELNLSSLELGDSALYFCASSVEAGTHYGYTFGSGTRLTVV.

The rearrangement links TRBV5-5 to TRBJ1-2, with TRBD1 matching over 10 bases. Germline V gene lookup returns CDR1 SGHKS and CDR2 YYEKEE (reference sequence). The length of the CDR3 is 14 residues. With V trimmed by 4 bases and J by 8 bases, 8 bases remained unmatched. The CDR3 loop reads CASSLARDRGGYTF. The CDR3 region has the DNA TGTGCCAGCAGCCTGGCCCGGGACAGGGGAGGCTACACCTTC.

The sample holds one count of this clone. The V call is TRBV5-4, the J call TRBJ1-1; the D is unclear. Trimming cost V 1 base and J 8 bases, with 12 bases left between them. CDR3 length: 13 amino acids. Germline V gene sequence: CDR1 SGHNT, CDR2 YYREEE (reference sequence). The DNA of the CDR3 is TGTGCCAGCAGCTTGCGGGTTGACCAGGAAGCTTTCTTT. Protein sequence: CASSLRVDQEAFF.

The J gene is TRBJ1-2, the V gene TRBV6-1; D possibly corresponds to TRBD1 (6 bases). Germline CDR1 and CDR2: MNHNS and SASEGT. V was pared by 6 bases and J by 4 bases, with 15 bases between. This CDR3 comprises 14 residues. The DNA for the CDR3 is TGTGCCAGCAGCGTACTTGGCAGGGGCTATGGCTACACCTTC. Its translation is CASSVLGRGYGYTF.

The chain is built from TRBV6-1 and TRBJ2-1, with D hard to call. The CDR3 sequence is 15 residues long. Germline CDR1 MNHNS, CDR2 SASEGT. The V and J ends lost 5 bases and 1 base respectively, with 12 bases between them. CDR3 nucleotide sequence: TGTGCCAGCAGTTTGGGTACCCCTTCCTACAATGAGCAGTTCTTC. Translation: CASSLGTPSYNEQFF.